The clone carrying this T cell receptor beta chain was observed a few times. Its antigen is not known. It was with a sample-barcoded 5' primer and a J-beta primer mix that a second PCR of roughly 7 to 11 cycles was run. MiXCR was run by TCRdb on the 5' RACE reads, yielding one entry per CDR3 protein. The table lists 1.5 million to 2 million distinct CDR3 sequences, roughly 30% of them singletons. These data belong to a study of blood T cells in healthy people across ages. General study points: More naive CD4+ cells and higher diversity were found in long-lived than in aged donors.

The individuals who served as donors were healthy Caucasians living in Russia, aged about 6 to 100. This clonotype was obtained from a woman aged 25 to 45 in good health. The sequencing sample was made of blood.

As DNA, the CDR3 is TGTGCCAGCAGCCAATACAGGGGTCTGAATGAGCAGTTCTTC. It yields the protein CASSQYRGLNEQFF. The chain employs TRBV14 and TRBJ2-1; 7 positions agree with TRBD1. J was trimmed by 7 bases and V by 2 bases; bases with no gene match: 5. CDR3 size: 14 residues. The V gene's germline CDR1 is SGHDN and CDR2 FVKESK.